This T cell receptor (beta chain) was recorded in a study of cytomegalovirus exposure and HLA in healthy donors (dated by TCRdb to the late 2010s). As for the study more broadly: An earlier analysis of some 500 of the donors reported approximately 290 Gb of sequence data and 117 million unique TCR beta sequences from about 200 million T cells. An early release covering 550 to 650 HLA-typed donors comprised about 300 gigabases of sequencing data and 85 million or so unique TCR sequences. Among the roughly 400 genotyped donors, approximately 81% belonged to the genetic ancestry cluster associated with self-reported Caucasian donors. The study aimed to test whether cataloging public T cell receptors could reveal signatures of past pathogen exposure. The study profiled the T cell repertoires of approximately 700 subjects by immunosequencing and related them to cytomegalovirus serostatus. A separate validation cohort of about 110 different subjects was used in addition to the roughly 700-subject first cohort. To predict cytomegalovirus infection status, the study combined high-throughput TCR immunosequencing, statistical association of individual TCRs with disease status, and machine learning. In a later analysis, previously published TCR beta repertoires from 670 or so donors were re-analyzed and high-resolution HLA genotyping was added so that TCR occurrence patterns could be studied. Rather than drawing on any new phenotypic data, the later analysis identified candidate immune exposures from TCR beta sequences and the way those sequences occurred across donors. In an earlier analysis of 587 of the donors, high-throughput TCR beta sequencing was used to judge whether each TCR beta V gene segment behaved as functional or pseudogenic. Donor age, sex, ethnicity and CMV serostatus were compiled alongside the repertoire data. A later genetic analysis used genome-wide SNP genotypes for about three fifths of the 666 donors, treating that subset as a discovery cohort. All discovery cohort repertoires had been generated on a single sequencing platform. HLA typing covered class I and class II loci at four-digit resolution. The number of typed donors differed by locus: about 629-630 for A, B, C, DRB1 and DQB1; approximately 520 for DQA1; fewer than 610 for DPA1; and some 430 for DPB1. About five DR-DQ haplotypes were handled as single units for association and clustering, since linkage in the cohort was strong. Across approximately 400 genotyped donors of the cohort, an average of about 240,000 unique TCR beta nucleotide sequences per donor were sequenced, and 15% to 20% of those sequences were non-productive. Broad study findings and their caveats: A later analysis associated about 18,000 TCR beta sequences with specific HLA alleles at a false discovery rate of 0.05. The classifier was reported to diagnose cytomegalovirus status with high specificity and sensitivity in both the original and validation cohorts. A total of 150 or so TCR beta chains were listed by the study as associated with cytomegalovirus. HLA typing was unavailable for some donors at each locus, so association tests used only the typed subset. A group of highly shared sequence variants was considered likely to be a technical artifact of the sequencing pipeline. CMV serostatus was the only immune exposure information available for the cohort. When HLA alleles, especially DR and DQ, strongly co-occurred, TCR associations were difficult to assign to individual alleles. Most CMV-associated TCR beta chains appeared to be HLA-restricted in a later analysis, and the HLA associations seemed to be driven largely by CMV exposure. An earlier analysis of around 540 of the donors showed that most TCR beta V segments appeared in productive rearrangements either about 87% or about 30% of the time, which broadly matched IMGT annotations. Because counts were too low, roughly 17 rarely observed V segments, including chromosome 9 orphons, were left out of the earlier analysis of about 620 of the donors. Compared with the approximately 600-donor mean, donors in an Asian-associated ancestry cluster had fewer N-insertions in productive TCRs, according to a later genetic analysis. Linkage disequilibrium might explain the correlated functional status among segregating V segments, but an unknown experimental factor could not be ruled out. In vitro tests confirmed that a few of the cytomegalovirus-associated TCR beta chains recognize cytomegalovirus antigens. In a later analysis, the rate of TCR association differed among HLA loci, with DRB1 alleles having the most associated TCRs and HLA-C alleles having the fewest. The authors suggested that the approach could potentially be extended to other disease states and immunological phenotypes. Several of the top co-occurrence clusters appeared to be linked to parvovirus B19, influenza, CMV and Epstein-Barr virus, according to a later analysis. In a later analysis, HLA-associated TCR beta chains showed more clonal expansion and lower generation probabilities than non-associated chains that were equally common. Presence/absence analyses assumed roughly uniform sequencing depth across donors, an assumption that may not hold. Most TCR sequences were seen in very few donors, while some public TCRs were found in many individuals. V-gene and J-gene trimming of TCR beta chains was associated with a missense DCLRE1C variant in a later genetic analysis, and the association was replicated in an independent cohort. Only TCR beta chains were sequenced in this cohort, and the absence of alpha or paired-chain data limited detectable features. A further reported finding was that TCR beta sequences accurately predicted the HLA-A and HLA-B alleles for most subjects in the first cohort. Because the 87-base-pair reads could not distinguish some IMGT-functional V segments, including TRBV6-2 and TRBV6-3, those segments were excluded.

Libraries were prepared through the immunoSEQ multiplex PCR assay. For the multiplex PCR, a mixture combining 60 forward primers for TCR Vbeta segments and 13 reverse primers for TCR Jbeta segments was used. The CDR3 region of rearranged TCR beta genes was amplified from genomic DNA with a multiplex PCR assay. The Illumina HiSeq System was used to sequence the amplified TCR beta libraries as 87-base-pair reads. Regarding the original processing steps: A later analysis counted tens of millions of unique TCR beta chains across the 550 to 750 repertoires, and roughly 11 million of these chains were shared by at least two donors. A nearest-neighbor algorithm error-corrected the raw reads and collapsed the reads into unique sequences, merging closely related sequences to remove PCR and sequencing errors. V, D and J gene segments were assigned by aligning CDR3 sequences to IMGT reference sequences. Each retained sequence needed at least a six-nucleotide match to both a V gene segment and a J gene segment. A rearrangement counted as productive if the CDR3 had no stop codons and remained in frame with V and J, and every other rearrangement counted as non-productive. Following IMGT convention, CDR3 was defined as the stretch from the second conserved V-encoded cysteine up to the conserved J-encoded phenylalanine. In an earlier analysis of roughly 610 of the donors, sequences lacking an unambiguous match to a single V gene segment were excluded. In an earlier analysis of some 590 of the donors, a V segment was called functional when productive rearrangements were above 56.7%, and segregating when the standard deviation between donors exceeded 5%. A statistical classification framework was developed to diagnose cytomegalovirus status using the catalog of TCR beta chain sequences. A later analysis assigned V and J genes by comparing TCR nucleotide sequences with IMGT/GENE-DB human TR gene sequences. Using the TCRdist pipeline, a later analysis assigned CDR3 sequences along with most-parsimonious VDJ recombination scenarios. In a later analysis, every TCR beta chain was defined by the combination of its CDR3 amino acid sequence and its V-gene family, and reads without a unique V-gene family were dropped. As a way to deal with suspected cross-contamination and a sequencing artifact, a later analysis dropped hundreds of nucleotide sequences that were highly shared and had low generation probability. In a later analysis, a clonal expansion index for each public chain was calculated from normalized within-repertoire ranks of inferred template counts. A later analysis computed generation probabilities with a VDJ recombination model fitted to out-of-frame rearrangements, and checked the results against IGoR. In a later analysis, TCR-TCR, TCR-HLA and TCR-CMV co-occurrence was scored with hypergeometric tests, and a repertoire-size bias correction was applied to TCR pairs. A later analysis estimated false discovery rates by permuting HLA or CMV assignments 20 times. In a later analysis, co-occurring TCRs were grouped with DBSCAN, and TCRdist sequence similarity was added when clustering was performed within HLA-allele-positive subsets. Co-occurrence clustering excluded repertoires with fewer than 30,000 or more than 120,000 public chains, plus five with anomalous nucleotide sharing. Drawn from immuneACCESS, this table holds only the in-frame rearrangements with V and J called that TCRdb kept. Clones are partly lost; checked studies trace under half to an unresolved V gene and leave the rest unexplained. V and J calls and clone size are copied from that table; D and trimming were computed from the DNA. The sample profile shows about 180,000 clones; approximately 80% of them were found once. The ten largest clones add up to 1.3% to 1.5% of the sample.

From its cysteine to its phenylalanine, the CDR3 spans 17 amino acids. The kept DNA is CDR3 alone, 51 bases in frame from the first base. Looking up the germline V gene (reference sequence) yields CDR1 MNHEY and CDR2 SMNVEV. V is cut back by 3 bases and J by 4 bases, with 13 bases in the junction unmatched. In the case of this clone: Its specific antigen is unknown. No per-base quality is available; no much larger clone lies one base away.

The cohort comprised around 700 healthy bone marrow donors. Cohort members were all nominally healthy when sampled, although unrecorded immune exposures were likely present. The donor was CMV seropositive and belonged to the group of around 300 seropositive cohort members. A peripheral blood sample was collected from each donor, and TCR beta sequencing was performed on peripheral blood mononuclear cells. Genomic DNA extraction from the blood cell samples was performed with the Qiagen DNeasy Blood Extraction Kit. The sequencing sample was made of PBMCs. This TCR came from a girl aged 10 to 17 in good health and CMV-seropositive. The V and J segments used are TRBV27 and TRBJ2-7, and 9 junction bases match TRBD1. CDR3 region: CASSFGPSGTGWYEQYF. The DNA is TGTGCCAGCAGTTTCGGCCCCTCCGGGACAGGGTGGTACGAGCAGTACTTC.